This T cell receptor (beta chain) was profiled in a study of blood T cell dynamics during melanoma immunotherapy. Study at large: Metastatic melanoma patients received first-line pembrolizumab or nivolumab plus ipilimumab.

V lost 1 base, J lost 7 bases, and 11 bases stayed unmatched. The CDR3 loop spans 16 amino acids. The germline V gene encodes CDR1 SNHLY and CDR2 FYNNEI. Each bulk PBMC sample had 300 to 400 ng DNA loaded. Clones were sequenced by immunoSEQ multiplex PCR, and TCRdb holds only the in-frame ones, with some missing. Among some 9,800 clones listed, 88% were seen once. The time point is: week 3, after first cycle of checkpoint inhibitor. Blood was drawn before treatment and at week 3 after checkpoint blockade. No patient had earlier systemic cancer treatment, concurrent immunosuppressants, or another active cancer.

This sample comprised blood, obtained from a patient treated with checkpoint blockade. The receptor's source is a human donor with melanoma. The chain uses TRBV2 and TRBJ2-3; the match to TRBD2 covers 7 bases. CDR3 DNA sequence: TGTGCCAGCAGTGAAGGGGGGGGAGTGCTTACAAATACGCAGTATTTT. Its translation is CASSEGGGVLTNTQYF.